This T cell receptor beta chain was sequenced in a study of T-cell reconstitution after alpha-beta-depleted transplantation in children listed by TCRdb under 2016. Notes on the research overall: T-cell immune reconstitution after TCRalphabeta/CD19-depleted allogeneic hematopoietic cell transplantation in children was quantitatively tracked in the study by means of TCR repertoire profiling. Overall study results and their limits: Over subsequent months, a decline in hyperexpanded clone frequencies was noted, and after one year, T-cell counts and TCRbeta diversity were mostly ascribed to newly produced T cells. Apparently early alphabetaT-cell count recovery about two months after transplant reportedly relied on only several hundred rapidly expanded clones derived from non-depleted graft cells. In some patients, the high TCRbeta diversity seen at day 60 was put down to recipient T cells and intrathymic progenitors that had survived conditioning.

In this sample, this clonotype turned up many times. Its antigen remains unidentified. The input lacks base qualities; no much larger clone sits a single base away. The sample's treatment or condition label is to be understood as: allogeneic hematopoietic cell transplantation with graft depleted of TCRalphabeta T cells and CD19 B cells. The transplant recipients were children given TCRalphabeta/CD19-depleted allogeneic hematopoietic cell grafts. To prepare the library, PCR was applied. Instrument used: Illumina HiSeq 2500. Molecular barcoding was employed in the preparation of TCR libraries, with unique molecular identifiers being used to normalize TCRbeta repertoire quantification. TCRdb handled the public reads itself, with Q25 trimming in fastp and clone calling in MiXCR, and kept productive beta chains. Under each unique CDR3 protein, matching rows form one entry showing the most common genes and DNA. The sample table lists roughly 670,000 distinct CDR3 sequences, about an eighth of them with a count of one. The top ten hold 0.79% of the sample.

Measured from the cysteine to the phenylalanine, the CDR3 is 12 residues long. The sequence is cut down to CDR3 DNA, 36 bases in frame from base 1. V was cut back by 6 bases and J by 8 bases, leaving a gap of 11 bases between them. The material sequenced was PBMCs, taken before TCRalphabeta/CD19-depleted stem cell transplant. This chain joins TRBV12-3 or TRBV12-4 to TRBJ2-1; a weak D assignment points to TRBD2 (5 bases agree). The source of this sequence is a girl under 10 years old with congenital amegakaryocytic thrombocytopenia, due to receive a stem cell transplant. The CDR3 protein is CASRSGSHEQFF. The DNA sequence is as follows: TGTGCCAGCAGAAGTGGGAGCCATGAGCAGTTCTTC.